This T cell receptor (beta chain) was recorded in a study of T cell responses to AZD1222 COVID-19 vaccine. Study-level points and caveats: The sample set comprised mostly white British donors with more females, and clonal diversity was possibly underestimated. Baseline seropositives among AZD1222 recipients totaled only 5 to 7.

As for this clone: Its antigen is not known.

CDR1 is SEHNR, CDR2 FQNEAQ, per germline (reference sequence). V lost 5 bases and J lost 5, with 8 bases in between. The CDR3 runs to 12 residues. Sequencing used immunoSEQ multiplex PCR; TCRdb keeps in-frame clones, though not all of them. The sample lists about 140,000 clones; about 92% were seen once. The clonotype comes from an adult in good health. The sequenced sample was peripheral blood, obtained on day 0 of AZD1222 vaccination. This rearrangement joins TRBV7-9 to TRBJ2-3, with D unresolved. CDR3 residues: CASSPSGDTQYF. In DNA form, the CDR3 reads TGTGCCAGCAGCCCCTCGGGAGATACGCAGTATTTT.